This TCR beta chain was sequenced during a study of shared clonotypes between healthy human individuals. Study context: CD4 naive and memory got three plates each, CD8 naive two, CD8 memory one.

The V gene's germline CDR1 is MNHNS and CDR2 SASEGT. Unmatched junction bases numbered 7, after V lost 5 bases and J lost 8 bases. The CDR3 has 14 amino acids. Template for every sorted-subset replicate PCR totaled 200 to 250 ng DNA, roughly 30,000 T cell genomes. Libraries were prepared by immunoSEQ multiplex PCR; TCRdb keeps only in-frame clonotypes and omits some of them. The data hold roughly 550,000 clones, with roughly 96% observed a single time. Naivety among CD8 cells was defined by CD45RO negativity and positive CCR7 selection, thereby excluding terminally differentiated effector memory CD45RA+ cells.

Sequences were obtained from naive CD8+ T cells sorted from blood. The TCR was taken from a woman younger than 45 in good health. V is TRBV6-1 and J is TRBJ1-4, with 8 bases that match TRBD1. CDR3 DNA sequence: TGTGCCAGCAGTATGCAGGGGGCGTACGAAAAACTGTTTTTT. This encodes CASSMQGAYEKLFF.